This T cell receptor (beta chain) stems from a study of T cells in Graves' hyperthyroidism and ophthalmopathy (dated by TCRdb to between 2019 and 2020). About the study as a whole: Peripheral blood samples were taken at initial diagnosis, before any treatment was given. TCR V-J signatures able to tell the groups apart were searched for in a discovery cohort of 100 or so patients, of whom under 45 had Graves' ophthalmopathy and about 60 had stable Graves' hyperthyroidism. An independent validation cohort of about 19 hyperthyroidism patients and 15 or so patients who later progressed to ophthalmopathy tested prospective prediction of ophthalmopathy. The roughly 100 discovery patients were randomly split 7:3 into training and test sets. In addition, the study compared T-cell repertoires in thyroid tissue and in blood from five to seven Graves' hyperthyroidism patients. Following sampling, methimazole starting at 30 mg daily was given to hyperthyroidism patients, and high-dose intravenous methylprednisolone was given to ophthalmopathy patients. TCR Vbeta CDR3 sequencing of 135 peripheral blood samples (under 45 ophthalmopathy, some 75 hyperthyroidism and approximately 17 progressor patients) is reported in the paper.

The TCR beta CDR3 regions were amplified from the RNA transcripts. For the first round of RT-PCR on the TCR CDR3, the HTBI primer set was used together with the Qiagen OneStep RT-PCR kit. A second multiplex PCR round built the libraries, followed by size selection and purification. The libraries were sequenced on an Illumina HiSeq2000 using paired-end 100 bp reads. In the original analysis: Raw data were processed with SOAPnuke, discarding reads with adapters, uncalled bases, mean Phred below 15, or no exact constant-primer or identifier match. High-quality paired reads were merged using COPE v1.2.5, and each unique nucleotide sequence was defined as a clonotype. MiTCR v1.1 was used to align the clonotypes against IMGT TRBV, TRBD and TRBJ reference segments. The analysis was restricted to V-J combinations with a frequency above 0.0001, which together covered 99% to 99.2% of the repertoires. A TCS score was defined as the ratio of F50 (clonal expansion) to E x V (chaos), with BLOSUM62-based TCRdist applied between CDR3 peptides within each V-J. Welch's t-statistics and random forest reduced several hundred V-J features to 13, which were used in a naive Bayes classifier (R e1071). The Morisita-Horn index was used to measure how similar the thyroid and blood repertoires were. TCRdb reprocessing: public reads trimmed at Q25 with fastp, clones called with MiXCR, in-frame beta chains kept. One record per CDR3 amino acid sequence lists the most common genes and DNA. These V and J calls are TCRdb output, not the study's own analysis. The sample table shows approximately 870,000 distinct CDR3 sequences, and roughly 37% are seen once. The top ten clonotypes cover approximately 8.7% of the sample.

Graves' hyperthyroidism was defined as stable when no progression to ophthalmopathy occurred over 18 months of follow-up. Hyperthyroidism patients were newly diagnosed, with disease duration under 2 months, and aged 18 to 65 years. Exclusion was applied to patients with uncontrolled infections, other autoimmune diseases, pregnancy or lactation. Diagnoses relied on clinical symptoms, serum thyroxine and TRAb, thyroid ultrasound and orbital computed tomography. PBMCs were separated from around 9.1 ml of fresh peripheral blood using Ficoll-Paque density gradient centrifugation. Trizol reagent was used to extract total RNA, and RNA quality was then checked on an Agilent 2100 Bioanalyzer. Findings and caveats that apply to the study as a whole: Most expanded thyroid clonotypes (frequency above 0.001) were also found in blood, which suggests that blood repertoires may mirror thyroid immune responses. A model built on a 13 V-J signature distinguished ophthalmopathy from stable hyperthyroidism, reaching 87.88% sensitivity and around 82% specificity in cross-validation and 80%/75% in testing. No statistical method was used to fix the sample size in advance, and group allocation was not hidden from the investigators. In validation, progression to ophthalmopathy was predicted by the model with 65% to 71% sensitivity and just over 72% specificity, a median of about 6.8 months before onset.

As concerns this clonotype: It has no known antigen specificity. No base qualities exist here, and no much larger clone lies one base off it.

Relative to germline, V is 5 bases shorter and J is 3 bases shorter, with 14 bases between their ends. As encoded in the germline V gene (reference sequence), CDR1 is DFQATT while CDR2 is SNEGSKA. From the cysteine through the phenylalanine, the CDR3 covers 13 amino acids. Left in the record is the CDR3 DNA by itself, 39 bases read in frame from the first base. The sample consisted of blood. The V and J genes are TRBV20-1 and TRBJ2-7, with no reliable assignment of the D segment. The origin of this receptor is a man aged 18-30 years with Graves' hyperthyroidism. The DNA sequence follows: TGCAGTGCTGGTTCAGCGAAGAGCTACGAGCAGTACTTC. Its translation is CSAGSAKSYEQYF.